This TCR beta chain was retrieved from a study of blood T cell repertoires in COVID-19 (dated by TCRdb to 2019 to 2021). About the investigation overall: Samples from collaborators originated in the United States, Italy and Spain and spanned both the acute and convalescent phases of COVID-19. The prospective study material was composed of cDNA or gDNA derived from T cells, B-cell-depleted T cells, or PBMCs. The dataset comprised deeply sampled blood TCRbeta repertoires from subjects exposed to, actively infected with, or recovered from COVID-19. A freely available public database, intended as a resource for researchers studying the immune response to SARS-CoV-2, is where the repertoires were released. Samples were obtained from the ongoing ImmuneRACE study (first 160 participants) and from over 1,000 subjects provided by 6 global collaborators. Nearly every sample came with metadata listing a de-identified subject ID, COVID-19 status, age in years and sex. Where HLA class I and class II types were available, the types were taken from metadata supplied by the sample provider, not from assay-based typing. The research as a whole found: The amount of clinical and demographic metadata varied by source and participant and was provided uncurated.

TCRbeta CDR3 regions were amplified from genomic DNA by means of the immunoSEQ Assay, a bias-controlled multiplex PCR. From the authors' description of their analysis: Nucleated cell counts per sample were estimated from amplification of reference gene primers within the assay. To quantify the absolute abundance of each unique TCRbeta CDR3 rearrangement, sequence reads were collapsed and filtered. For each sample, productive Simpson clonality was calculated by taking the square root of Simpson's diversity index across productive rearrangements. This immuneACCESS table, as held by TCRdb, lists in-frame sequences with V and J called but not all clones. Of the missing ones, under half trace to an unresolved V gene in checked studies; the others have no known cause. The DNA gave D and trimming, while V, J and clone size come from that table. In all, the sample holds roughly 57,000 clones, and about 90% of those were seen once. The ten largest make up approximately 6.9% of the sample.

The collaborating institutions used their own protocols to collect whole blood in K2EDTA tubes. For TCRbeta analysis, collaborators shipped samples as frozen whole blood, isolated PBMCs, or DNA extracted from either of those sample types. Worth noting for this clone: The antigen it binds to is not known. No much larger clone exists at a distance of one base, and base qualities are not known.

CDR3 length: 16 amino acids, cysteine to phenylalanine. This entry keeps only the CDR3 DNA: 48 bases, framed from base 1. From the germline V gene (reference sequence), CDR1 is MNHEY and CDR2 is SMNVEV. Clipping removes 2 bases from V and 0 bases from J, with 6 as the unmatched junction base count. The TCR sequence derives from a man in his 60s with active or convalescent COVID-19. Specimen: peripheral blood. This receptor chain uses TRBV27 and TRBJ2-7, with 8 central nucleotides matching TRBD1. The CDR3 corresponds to CASSLKGQAGSYEQYF. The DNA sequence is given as TGTGCCAGCAGTTTAAAGGGACAGGCCGGCTCCTACGAGCAGTACTTC.